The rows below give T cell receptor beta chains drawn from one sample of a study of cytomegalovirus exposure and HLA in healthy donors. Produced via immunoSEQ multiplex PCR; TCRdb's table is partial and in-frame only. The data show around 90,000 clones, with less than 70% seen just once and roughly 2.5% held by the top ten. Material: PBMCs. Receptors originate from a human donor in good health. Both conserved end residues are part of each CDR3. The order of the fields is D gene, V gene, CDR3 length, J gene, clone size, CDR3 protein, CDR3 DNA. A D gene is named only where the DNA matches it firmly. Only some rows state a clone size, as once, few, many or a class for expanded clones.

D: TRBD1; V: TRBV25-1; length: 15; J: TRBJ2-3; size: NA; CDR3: CASQNRDRGQDTQYF; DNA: TGTGCCAGCCAGAACCGGGACAGGGGTCAAGATACGCAGTATTTT
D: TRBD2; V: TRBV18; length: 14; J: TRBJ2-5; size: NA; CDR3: CASSPTSGQETQYF; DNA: TGTGCCAGCTCACCTACTAGCGGGCAAGAGACCCAGTACTTC
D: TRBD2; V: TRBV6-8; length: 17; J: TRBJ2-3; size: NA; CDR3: CASSLVGSGVFTDTQYF; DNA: TGTGCCAGCAGCCTCGTAGGTAGCGGGGTTTTCACAGATACGCAGTATTTT
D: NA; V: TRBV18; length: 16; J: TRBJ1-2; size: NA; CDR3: CASSPSQGLDNYGYTF; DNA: TGTGCCAGCTCACCATCCCAGGGCCTGGATAACTATGGCTACACCTTC
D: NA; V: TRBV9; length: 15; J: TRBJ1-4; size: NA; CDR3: CASSVASGVREKLFF; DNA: TGTGCCAGCAGCGTAGCCAGCGGGGTTCGGGAAAAACTGTTTTTT
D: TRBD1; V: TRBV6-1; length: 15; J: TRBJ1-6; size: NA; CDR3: CASSTPSGGRSPLHF; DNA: TGTGCCAGCAGTACCCCCTCAGGGGGTCGGTCACCCCTCCACTTT
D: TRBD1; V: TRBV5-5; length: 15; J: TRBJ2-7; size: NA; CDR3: CASSPGQIYSYEQYF; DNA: TGTGCCAGCAGCCCGGGACAGATTTACTCCTACGAGCAGTACTTC
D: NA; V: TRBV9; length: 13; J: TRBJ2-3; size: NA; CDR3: CASSVLLTDTQYF; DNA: TGTGCCAGCAGCGTATTACTAACAGATACGCAGTATTTT
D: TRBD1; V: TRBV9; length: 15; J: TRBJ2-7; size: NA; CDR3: CASSVEGQLNYEQYF; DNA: TGTGCCAGCAGCGTAGAGGGACAGTTGAACTACGAGCAGTACTTC
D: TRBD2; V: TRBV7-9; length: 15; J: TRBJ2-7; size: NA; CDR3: CASSLLAGVPYEQYF; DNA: TGTGCCAGCAGCTTACTAGCGGGGGTTCCCTACGAGCAGTACTTC
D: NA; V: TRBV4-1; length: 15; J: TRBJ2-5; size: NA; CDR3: CASSQERGRGETQYF; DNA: TGCGCCAGCAGCCAAGAACGGGGCAGGGGCGAGACCCAGTACTTC
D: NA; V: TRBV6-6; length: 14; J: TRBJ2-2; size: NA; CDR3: CASSYERFTGELFF; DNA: TGTGCCAGCAGTTATGAGCGTTTCACCGGGGAGCTGTTTTTT
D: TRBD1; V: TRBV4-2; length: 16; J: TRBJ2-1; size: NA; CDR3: CASSQDRDRGYNEQFF; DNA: TGTGCCAGCAGCCAAGATCGGGACAGGGGCTACAATGAGCAGTTCTTC
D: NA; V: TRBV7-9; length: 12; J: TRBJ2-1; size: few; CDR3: CASSLGLDEQFF; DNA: TGTGCCAGCAGCTTAGGATTAGATGAGCAGTTCTTC
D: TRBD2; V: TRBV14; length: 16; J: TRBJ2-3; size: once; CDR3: CASSRRLAGGTDTQYF; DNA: TGTGCCAGCAGCCGCAGACTAGCGGGGGGCACAGATACGCAGTATTTT
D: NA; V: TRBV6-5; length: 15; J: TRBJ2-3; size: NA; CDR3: CASSYNPRSTDTQYF; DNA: TGTGCCAGCAGTTACAACCCCCGGAGCACAGATACGCAGTATTTT
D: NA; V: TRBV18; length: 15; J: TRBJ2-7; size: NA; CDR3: CASSPESGISYEQYF; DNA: TGTGCCAGCTCACCCGAATCTGGCATATCCTACGAGCAGTACTTC